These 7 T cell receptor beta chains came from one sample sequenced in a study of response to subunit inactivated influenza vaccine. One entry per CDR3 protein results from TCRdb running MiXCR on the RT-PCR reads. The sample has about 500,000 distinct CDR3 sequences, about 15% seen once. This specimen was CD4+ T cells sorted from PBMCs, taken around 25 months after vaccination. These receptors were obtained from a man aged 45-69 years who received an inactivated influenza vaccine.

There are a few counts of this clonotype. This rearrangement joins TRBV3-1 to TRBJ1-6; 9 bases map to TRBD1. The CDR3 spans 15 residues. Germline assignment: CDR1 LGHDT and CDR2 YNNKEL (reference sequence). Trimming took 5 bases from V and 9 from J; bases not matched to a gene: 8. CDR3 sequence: CASSTGTGMTSPLHF. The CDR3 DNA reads TGTGCCAGCAGCACGGGGACAGGGATGACTTCACCCCTCCACTTT. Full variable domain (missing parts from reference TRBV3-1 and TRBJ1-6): DTAVSQTPKYLVTQMGNDKSIKCEQNLGHDTMYWYKQDSKKFLKIMFSYNNKELIINETVPNRFSPKSPDKAHLNLHINSLELGDSAVYFCASSTGTGMTSPLHFGNGTRLTVT.

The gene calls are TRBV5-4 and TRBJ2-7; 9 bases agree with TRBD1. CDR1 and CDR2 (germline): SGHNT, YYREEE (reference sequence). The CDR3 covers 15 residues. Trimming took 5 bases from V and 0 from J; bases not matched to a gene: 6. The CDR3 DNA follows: TGTGCCAGCAGTGCCGGGACAGGGACCTCCTACGAGCAGTACTTC. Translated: CASSAGTGTSYEQYF.

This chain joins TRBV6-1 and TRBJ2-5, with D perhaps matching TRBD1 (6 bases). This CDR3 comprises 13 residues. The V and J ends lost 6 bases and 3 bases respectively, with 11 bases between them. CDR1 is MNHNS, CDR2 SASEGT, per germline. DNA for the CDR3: TGTGCCAGCAGCGTCCCAGGGGAAGAGACCCAGTACTTC. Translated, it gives CASSVPGEETQYF.

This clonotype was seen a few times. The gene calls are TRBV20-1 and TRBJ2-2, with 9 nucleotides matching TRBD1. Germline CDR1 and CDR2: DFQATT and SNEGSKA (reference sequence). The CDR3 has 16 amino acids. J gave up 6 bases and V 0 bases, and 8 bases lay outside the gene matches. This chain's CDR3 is CSARENRGHLPGELFF. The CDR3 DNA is TGCAGTGCTAGAGAGAACAGGGGGCACTTACCCGGGGAGCTGTTTTTT.

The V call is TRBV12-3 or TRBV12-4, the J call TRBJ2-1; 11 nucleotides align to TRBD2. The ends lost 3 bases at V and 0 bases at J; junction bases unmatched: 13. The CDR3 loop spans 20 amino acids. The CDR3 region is CASSFDYQLAGGPSYNEQFF. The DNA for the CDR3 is TGTGCCAGCAGTTTCGACTATCAGCTAGCGGGGGGCCCCTCCTACAATGAGCAGTTCTTC.

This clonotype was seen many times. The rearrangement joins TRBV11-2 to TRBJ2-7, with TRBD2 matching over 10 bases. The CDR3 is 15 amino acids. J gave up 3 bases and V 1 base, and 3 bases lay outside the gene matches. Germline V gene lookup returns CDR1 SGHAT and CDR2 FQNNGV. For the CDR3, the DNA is TGTGCCAGCAGCTTAGTACTAGCGGGGAACTACGAGCAGTACTTC. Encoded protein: CASSLVLAGNYEQYF.

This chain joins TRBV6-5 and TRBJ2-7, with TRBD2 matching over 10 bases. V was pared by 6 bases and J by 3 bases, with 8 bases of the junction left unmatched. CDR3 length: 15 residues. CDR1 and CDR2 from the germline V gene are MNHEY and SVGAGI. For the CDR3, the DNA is TGTGCCAGCAGGTACCTAGCGGGAGACAGCTACGAGCAGTACTTC. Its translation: CASRYLAGDSYEQYF.